The 30 T cell receptor beta chains below all came from one sample that was sequenced in a study of blood T cell repertoires in COVID-19. Sequenced by immunoSEQ multiplex PCR; TCRdb stores in-frame clones only, minus some. The repertoire has 90,000 or so clones, about 82% of them found once; the top ten carry 25%. Sample: peripheral blood. The receptors were gathered from a human donor in a cohort sampled during active COVID-19.

The chain is built from TRBV6-2 or TRBV6-3 and TRBJ1-1, with 9 nucleotides matching TRBD1. The germline CDR1 and CDR2 sequences are MNHEY and SVGEGT. V was pared by 4 bases and J by 5 bases, with 5 bases of the junction left unmatched. The CDR3 length is 14 residues. In DNA form, the CDR3 reads TGTGCCAGCAGTTTGGGGACAGGGCGGACTGAAGCTTTCTTT. It codes for CASSLGTGRTEAFF.

The chain uses TRBV2 and TRBJ2-5; 10 bases map to TRBD2. This CDR3 spans 14 amino acids. After removal of 9 bases from V and 2 bases from J, the junction contained 6 bases not matched to a gene. Germline V lookup: CDR1 SNHLY, CDR2 FYNNEI. The CDR3 DNA reads TGTGCCAGTCCGGGACTAGCGCGTCAAGAGACCCAGTACTTC. It encodes CASPGLARQETQYF.

This chain joins TRBV5-6 and TRBJ2-3; D remains unclear. Trimming left V 2 bases short and J 0 bases short, with 7 bases between. Germline V gene lookup returns CDR1 SGHDT and CDR2 YYEEEE. The CDR3 consists of 14 residues. The CDR3 sequence: CASSFVGSTDTQYF. The CDR3 nucleotides are TGTGCCAGCAGCTTCGTCGGGAGCACAGATACGCAGTATTTT.

CDR3 region: CATSRDLGGGSPLHF. The CDR3, as DNA: TGTGCCACCAGCAGAGATCTAGGGGGCGGTTCACCCCTCCACTTT. The gene calls are TRBV15 and TRBJ1-6, with 7 nucleotides matching TRBD1. Losses at the gene ends were 0 bases for V and 9 bases for J; bases not matched to a gene: 5. From germline, CDR1 is LNHNV and CDR2 YYDKDF (reference sequence). This CDR3 contains 15 residues.

This chain uses TRBV9 with TRBJ2-3; 9 bases are shared with TRBD2. CDR1 SGDLS and CDR2 YYNGEE come from the germline V gene. The CDR3 runs 14 residues. Germline trimming cut 3 bases from V and 2 bases from J; bases unmatched to any gene: 1. The CDR3 DNA reads TGTGCCAGCAGCGCTAGCGGGGACACAGATACGCAGTATTTT. Translated, it gives CASSASGDTDTQYF.

The gene calls are TRBV7-9 and TRBJ2-1; 9 bases align to TRBD1. CDR3 length equals 14 residues. Trimming at V came to 5 bases and at J to 9 bases, leaving 8 bases not matched to a gene. Germline V lookup: CDR1 SEHNR, CDR2 FQNEAQ (reference sequence). CDR3 protein: CASSVTGTGTEQFF. CDR3 sequence (DNA): TGTGCCAGCAGCGTCACCGGGACAGGGACTGAGCAGTTCTTC.

The chain recombines TRBV9 with TRBJ2-2, with 10 bases identical to TRBD1. This CDR3 contains 14 residues. In germline, CDR1 is SGDLS, CDR2 YYNGEE. The V gene end was trimmed by 6 bases and the J gene end by 7 bases; junction bases not matched to a gene: 6. The CDR3 here is CASTRTGGHGELFF. The CDR3 DNA follows: TGTGCCAGCACCCGGACAGGGGGACACGGGGAGCTGTTTTTT. The full variable domain, its missing parts supplied by reference TRBV9 and TRBJ2-2, is DSGVTQTPKHLITATGQRVTLRCSPRSGDLSVYWYQQSLDQGLQFLIQYYNGEERAKGNILERFSAQQFPDLHSELNLSSLELGDSALYFCASTRTGGHGELFFGEGSRLTVL.

The chain has TRBV10-3 and TRBJ2-7, with 7 bases aligning to TRBD2. V shed 11 bases and J 2 bases; nucleotides not matched to a gene: 6. This CDR3 contains 12 residues. Germline V gene sequence: CDR1 ENHRY, CDR2 SYGVKD. The CDR3 loop is CASRDYTYEQYF. CDR3 bases: TGTGCCTCGAGGGACTATACCTACGAGCAGTACTTC.

J is TRBJ2-7 and V is TRBV7-6, with 9 nucleotides matching TRBD2. The germline gives CDR1 SGHVS, CDR2 FNYEAQ. This CDR3 is built from 14 residues. J was trimmed by 5 bases and V by 3 bases; bases with no gene match: 5. The CDR3: CASSFAGGSNEQYF. CDR3 nucleotides: TGTGCCAGCAGCTTTGCGGGGGGGTCTAACGAGCAGTACTTC.

This chain links TRBV7-2 with TRBJ2-1; D uncertain. The CDR3 has 14 residues. Germline loops: CDR1 SGHTA, CDR2 FQGNSA. The V end lost 4 bases, the J end lost 8 bases, and 15 bases lay between the germline ends. The CDR3 DNA is TGTGCCAGCAGCTCCACTTCACTCTCGGATGAGCAGTTCTTC. Its translation: CASSSTSLSDEQFF.

The chain recombines TRBV19 with TRBJ1-1; no clear D gene. The V gene lost 5 bases and the J gene lost 3 bases, with 10 bases spanning the gap. This CDR3 is 13 amino acids long. From germline, CDR1 is LNHDA and CDR2 SQIVND (reference sequence). The CDR3 nucleotides are TGTGCCAGTAGTTGGTCCGGGGACACTGAAGCTTTCTTT. It yields the protein CASSWSGDTEAFF.

The rearrangement uses TRBV6-4 and TRBJ2-1; TRBD1 might be the D (5 bases). The CDR3 contains 15 residues. From germline, CDR1 is MRHNA and CDR2 SNTAGT. With 6 bases removed from V and 0 bases from J, the gap between germline ends came to 12 bases. The CDR3 DNA reads TGTGCCAGCAGCCCGACAGCCAGCTCCTACAATGAGCAGTTCTTC. This sequence encodes CASSPTASSYNEQFF.

V and J are TRBV20-1 and TRBJ1-2; D gene uncertain. The length of the CDR3 is 10 residues. V lost 6 bases to trimming and J lost 5 bases, with 7 bases between them. CDR1 is DFQATT and CDR2 is SNEGSKA in the germline V gene (reference sequence). CDR3 protein: CSAAGYGYTF. The DNA of the CDR3 is TGCAGTGCCGCGGGATATGGCTACACCTTC.

This sequence joins TRBV5-4 and TRBJ2-2, with 8 bases lining up with TRBD1. V lost 4 bases and J lost 6; bases outside the gene matches: 11. This CDR3 has 16 residues. Germline V CDR1 and CDR2: SGHNT, YYREEE (reference sequence). The CDR3 spells CASSTGGQGGSGELFF. The CDR3 nucleotides are TGTGCCAGCAGCACGGGCGGACAGGGTGGATCCGGGGAGCTGTTTTTT.

The rearrangement joins TRBV30 to TRBJ2-4; D is unclear. Trimming left V 5 bases short and J 8 bases short, with 13 bases between. The germline V gene encodes CDR1 GTSNPN and CDR2 SVGIG (reference sequence). The CDR3 is made up of 12 amino acids. In DNA form, the CDR3 reads TGTGCCTGGCGCGAGGAGATTCACATTCAGTACTTC. Translated, it gives CAWREEIHIQYF.

CDR3 DNA sequence: TGTGCCAGCAGTTACTCGCAGGGAGGGATCTCTGGAAACACCATATATTTT. Encoded protein: CASSYSQGGISGNTIYF. The gene calls are TRBV6-2 or TRBV6-3 and TRBJ1-3, with a weak D call TRBD1 (5 bases). The length of the CDR3 is 17 residues. V was trimmed by 0 bases and J by 0 bases, leaving 12 bases between them. Germline V lookup: CDR1 MNHEY, CDR2 SVGEGT.

V and J are TRBV7-8 and TRBJ2-1; D possibly corresponds to TRBD2 (6 bases). The CDR3 is made up of 13 amino acids. V lost 0 bases, J lost 9 bases, and 9 bases lay in between. The V gene's germline CDR1 is SGHVS and CDR2 FQNEAQ. The DNA for the CDR3 is TGTGCCAGCAGCTTAGCAGTCGGGAGTGAGCAGTTCTTC. This codes for CASSLAVGSEQFF.

The chain joins TRBV5-6 to TRBJ1-2; a weak D match, TRBD1 (5 bases). Germline V CDR1 and CDR2: SGHDT, YYEEEE. This CDR3 spans 13 amino acids. V was shortened by 3 bases and J by 8 bases, with 14 bases between the two germline ends. The CDR3 DNA follows: TGTGCCAGCAGCTCGGACGGACAAGCGGGCTACACCTTC. Its translation: CASSSDGQAGYTF.

Here the CDR3 reads CASRGLAGGVEQFF. CDR3 DNA sequence: TGTGCCAGCAGGGGACTAGCGGGGGGGGTCGAGCAGTTCTTC. This chain uses TRBV2 with TRBJ2-1; TRBD2 matches at 16 bases. Germline CDR1 and CDR2: SNHLY and FYNNEI. V gave up 6 bases and J gave up 10 bases; unmatched junction bases: 3. This CDR3 is 14 amino acids long.

The chain couples TRBV15 to TRBJ2-5, with a weak D call TRBD1 (5 bases). The CDR3 is 13 residues long. The V and J ends lost 5 bases and 5 bases respectively, with 12 bases between them. The germline CDR1 and CDR2 sequences are LNHNV and YYDKDF (reference sequence). In nucleotides, the CDR3 is TGTGCCACCAGCTCAGGGTCCAGGGAGACCCAGTACTTC. Residues: CATSSGSRETQYF.

V is TRBV3-1 (or the pseudogene TRBV3-2) and J is TRBJ1-5; possible D gene TRBD1, 5 bases. CDR1 is LGHDT, CDR2 YNNKEL, per germline (reference sequence). CDR3 length: 16 amino acids. V dropped 0 bases and J dropped 2 bases, with 11 bases sitting between them. CDR3 region: CASSQDAGRGNQPQHF. CDR3 DNA sequence: TGTGCCAGCAGCCAAGATGCAGGGAGGGGCAATCAGCCCCAGCATTTT.

The rearrangement joins TRBV29-1 to TRBJ1-2; D not resolved. This CDR3 has 13 residues. V lost 6 bases to trimming and J lost 4 bases, with 15 bases between them. Per the germline V gene, CDR1 is SQVTM and CDR2 is ANQGSEA. CDR3 DNA: TGCAGCGTAGAGAATTGGCGGCGCTATGGCTACACCTTC. Its translation: CSVENWRRYGYTF.

This chain connects TRBV28 to TRBJ1-2; TRBD1 agrees at 12 bases. The CDR3 is 15 residues long. Trimming removed 5 bases from V and 5 bases from J; junction bases left unmatched: 6. Germline CDR1 MDHEN, CDR2 SYDVKM. CDR3 nucleotide sequence: TGTGCCAGCAGTCACGGGACAGGGGGCAGTTATGGCTACACCTTC. Its translation: CASSHGTGGSYGYTF.

This clone was seen once. The V gene is TRBV5-6, the J gene TRBJ2-3, with 7 bases identical to TRBD2. Germline V gene sequence: CDR1 SGHDT, CDR2 YYEEEE. The CDR3 is 12 amino acids. V lost 5 bases, J lost 6 bases, and 3 bases stayed unmatched. In DNA form, the CDR3 reads TGTGCCAGCAGTCTCGGGGGGGATACGCAGTATTTT. This encodes CASSLGGDTQYF. The whole variable domain, filled in from reference TRBV5-6 and TRBJ2-3, reads DAGVTQSPTHLIKTRGQQVTLRCSPKSGHDTVSWYQQALGQGPQFIFQYYEEEERQRGNFPDRFSGHQFPNYSSELNVNALLLGDSALYLCASSLGGDTQYFGPGTRLTVL.

J is TRBJ1-2 and V is TRBV30; D may be TRBD1 (5 bases). Per the germline V gene, CDR1 is GTSNPN and CDR2 is SVGIG (reference sequence). V lost 0 bases to trimming and J lost 8 bases, with 7 bases between them. The CDR3 covers 11 residues. This chain's CDR3 is CAWSVQAGYTF. CDR3 bases: TGTGCCTGGAGTGTACAGGCAGGCTACACCTTC.

This clone has only a few counts. This chain joins TRBV7-9 and TRBJ2-2, with D possibly TRBD1 on 6 matching bases. The germline V gene encodes CDR1 SEHNR and CDR2 FQNEAQ (reference sequence). The CDR3 length is 16 residues. Deletions cut 5 bases from V and 4 bases from J, with 17 bases between. CDR3: CASSLEPGDPTGELFF. CDR3 sequence (DNA): TGTGCCAGCAGCCTTGAACCAGGGGACCCCACCGGGGAGCTGTTTTTT. The complete variable domain, with remaining parts taken from reference TRBV7-9 and TRBJ2-2, reads DTGVSQNPRHKITKRGQNVTFRCDPISEHNRLYWYRQTLGQGPEFLTYFQNEAQLEKSRLLSDRFSAERPKGSFSTLEIQRTEQGDSAMYLCASSLEPGDPTGELFFGEGSRLTVL.

In its sample, this clone was seen a few times. The chain employs TRBV14 and TRBJ2-2; no clear D. Trimming pared 4 bases from V and 7 bases from J, leaving 16 bases between. The CDR3 has 15 residues. Germline CDR1 reads SGHDN; CDR2 reads FVKESK. The CDR3 nucleotides read TGTGCCAGCAGCCCCCTAGGCCCCCCCAACGGGGAGCTGTTTTTT. Protein: CASSPLGPPNGELFF.

The chain recombines TRBV6-4 with TRBJ2-3; 7 bases map to TRBD2. This CDR3 contains 14 residues. V lost 3 bases to trimming and J lost 3 bases; unmatched junction nucleotides: 3. Germline CDR1 is MRHNA and CDR2 is SNTAGT. CDR3 DNA: TGTGCCAGCAGTGATTACGGGGGGACAGATACGCAGTATTTT. Residues: CASSDYGGTDTQYF.

The chain employs TRBV7-8 and TRBJ1-6; no reliable D call. There are 14 residues in the CDR3. V was shortened by 5 bases and J by 5 bases, with 10 bases between the two germline ends. Germline V gene lookup returns CDR1 SGHVS and CDR2 FQNEAQ. CDR3 nucleotides: TGTGCCAGCAGCCCCGAGTTGAATAATTCACCCCTCCACTTT. Translated, it gives CASSPELNNSPLHF.

The V gene is TRBV4-3, the J gene TRBJ2-7; 12 nucleotides match TRBD1. With 4 bases clipped from V and 7 bases from J, the junction kept 5 bases outside the gene matches. The germline V gene encodes CDR1 LGHNA and CDR2 YSLEER. The CDR3 length is 14 residues. CDR3 sequence: CASSRGQGAGEQYF. CDR3 coding DNA: TGCGCCAGCAGCCGGGGACAGGGGGCTGGAGAGCAGTACTTC.